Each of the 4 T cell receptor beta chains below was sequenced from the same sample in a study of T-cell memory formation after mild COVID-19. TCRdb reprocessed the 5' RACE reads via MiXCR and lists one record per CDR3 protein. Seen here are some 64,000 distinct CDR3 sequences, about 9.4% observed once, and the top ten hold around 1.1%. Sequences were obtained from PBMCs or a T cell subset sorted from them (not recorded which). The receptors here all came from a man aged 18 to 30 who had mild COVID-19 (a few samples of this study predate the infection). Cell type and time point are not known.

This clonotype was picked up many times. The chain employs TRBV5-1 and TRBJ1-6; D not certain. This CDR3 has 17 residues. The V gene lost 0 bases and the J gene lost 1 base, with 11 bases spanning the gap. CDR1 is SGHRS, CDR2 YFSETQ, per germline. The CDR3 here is CASSLDEGGSYNSPLHF. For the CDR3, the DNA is TGCGCCAGCAGCTTGGATGAGGGTGGGTCCTATAATTCACCCCTCCACTTT. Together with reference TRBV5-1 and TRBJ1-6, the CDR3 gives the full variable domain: KAGVTQTPRYLIKTRGQQVTLSCSPISGHRSVSWYQQTPGQGLQFLFEYFSETQRNKGNFPGRFSGRQFSNSRSEMNVSTLELGDSALYLCASSLDEGGSYNSPLHFGNGTRLTVT.

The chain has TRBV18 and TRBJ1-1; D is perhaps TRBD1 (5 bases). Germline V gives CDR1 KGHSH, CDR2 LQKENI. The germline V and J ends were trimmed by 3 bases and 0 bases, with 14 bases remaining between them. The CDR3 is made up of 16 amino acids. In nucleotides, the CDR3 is TGTGCCAGCTCACCCGCGGGCAGGGTCATGAACACTGAAGCTTTCTTT. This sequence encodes CASSPAGRVMNTEAFF.

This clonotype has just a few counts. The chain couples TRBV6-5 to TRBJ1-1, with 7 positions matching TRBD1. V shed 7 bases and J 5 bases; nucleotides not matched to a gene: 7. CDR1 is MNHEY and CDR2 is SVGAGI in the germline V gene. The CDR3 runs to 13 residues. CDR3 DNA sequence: TGTGCCAGCATTCAAGGGGGCGGAACTGAAGCTTTCTTT. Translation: CASIQGGGTEAFF.

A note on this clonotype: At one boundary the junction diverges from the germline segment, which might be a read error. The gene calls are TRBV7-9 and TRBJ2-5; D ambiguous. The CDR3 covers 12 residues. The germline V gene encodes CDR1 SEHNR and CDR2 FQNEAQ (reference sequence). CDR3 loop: CASSLGSAAYRF. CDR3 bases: TGTGCCAGCAGCTTAGGATCCGCCGCGTACCGATTC.